These T cell receptor beta chains were read from a single sample in a study of OX40 agonist ivuxolimab in advanced cancers. Here immunoSEQ multiplex PCR was the method, and the copy in TCRdb shows in-frame clones only, minus some. The repertoire holds tens of thousands of clones, with roughly 80% as singletons. The input for sequencing was CD4+ or CD8+ T cells sorted from blood, taken in a trial of the OX40 agonist ivuxolimab. The receptors shown here come from an adult with an advanced solid tumor such as melanoma, head and neck, liver or kidney cancer. Both conserved end residues are part of each CDR3. Each record gives: D gene, V gene, J gene, clone size, CDR3 protein, CDR3 DNA. A D gene is named only where the DNA matches it firmly. Clone size is not always given. Where it is, it says once, few, many or a class for expanded clones.

d_call: TRBD2; v_call: TRBV7-9; j_call: TRBJ2-5; clone_size: .; cdr3_aa: CASSGSGRAGETQYF; cdr3_nt: TGTGCCAGCAGCGGGAGCGGGAGGGCCGGGGAGACCCAGTACTTC
d_call: .; v_call: TRBV6-5; j_call: TRBJ1-1; clone_size: .; cdr3_aa: CASSYNRLMNTEAFF; cdr3_nt: TGTGCCAGCAGTTACAACAGACTAATGAACACTGAAGCTTTCTTT
d_call: .; v_call: TRBV5-4; j_call: TRBJ2-5; clone_size: .; cdr3_aa: CASSLTRFGRAQYF; cdr3_nt: TGTGCCAGCAGCTTGACCCGCTTCGGGCGGGCCCAGTACTTC
d_call: .; v_call: TRBV19; j_call: TRBJ2-5; clone_size: .; cdr3_aa: CASSIVARAETQYF; cdr3_nt: TGTGCCAGTAGTATCGTGGCCAGGGCCGAGACCCAGTACTTC
d_call: TRBD2; v_call: TRBV15; j_call: TRBJ2-3; clone_size: .; cdr3_aa: CATSRDTSGGAHTQYF; cdr3_nt: TGTGCCACCAGCAGAGATACTAGCGGGGGGGCACATACGCAGTATTTT
d_call: TRBD1; v_call: TRBV19; j_call: TRBJ1-1; clone_size: .; cdr3_aa: CASSKWADRGTEAFF; cdr3_nt: TGTGCCAGTAGTAAGTGGGCCGACAGGGGCACTGAAGCTTTCTTT
d_call: .; v_call: TRBV19; j_call: TRBJ1-3; clone_size: .; cdr3_aa: CASSIPATGLSGNTIYF; cdr3_nt: TGTGCCAGTAGTATCCCAGCAACAGGTCTCTCTGGAAACACCATATATTTT
d_call: .; v_call: TRBV14; j_call: TRBJ1-2; clone_size: .; cdr3_aa: CASSPNQGSGYTF; cdr3_nt: TGTGCCAGCAGCCCAAATCAGGGTTCCGGCTACACCTTC
d_call: TRBD1; v_call: TRBV15; j_call: TRBJ1-2; clone_size: few; cdr3_aa: CATSDRTGHYGYTF; cdr3_nt: TGTGCCACCAGCGACCGGACAGGCCACTATGGCTACACCTTC
d_call: TRBD1; v_call: TRBV27; j_call: TRBJ1-2; clone_size: .; cdr3_aa: CASSYRTGSNYGYTF; cdr3_nt: TGTGCCAGCAGTTACAGGACAGGGTCTAACTATGGCTACACCTTC
d_call: TRBD1; v_call: TRBV27; j_call: TRBJ2-2; clone_size: once; cdr3_aa: CASSFSRTGDTGELFF; cdr3_nt: TGTGCCAGCAGTTTCTCCAGGACAGGGGACACCGGGGAGCTGTTTTTT
d_call: .; v_call: TRBV4-2; j_call: TRBJ1-2; clone_size: .; cdr3_aa: CASSQWGTNYGYTF; cdr3_nt: TGTGCCAGCAGCCAATGGGGTACAAACTATGGCTACACCTTC
d_call: TRBD2; v_call: TRBV7-9; j_call: TRBJ2-7; clone_size: .; cdr3_aa: CASSLHGGDYEQYF; cdr3_nt: TGTGCCAGCAGCTTACATGGGGGGGACTACGAGCAGTACTTC
d_call: TRBD2; v_call: TRBV27; j_call: TRBJ2-1; clone_size: .; cdr3_aa: CASSLAGGVYNEQFF; cdr3_nt: TGTGCCAGCAGTCTAGCGGGAGGGGTCTACAATGAGCAGTTCTTC
d_call: .; v_call: TRBV25-1; j_call: TRBJ1-1; clone_size: .; cdr3_aa: CASSTPGVWTEAFF; cdr3_nt: TGTGCCAGCAGTACCCCAGGAGTTTGGACTGAAGCTTTCTTT
d_call: .; v_call: TRBV7-9; j_call: TRBJ2-1; clone_size: .; cdr3_aa: CASSLAAGNEQFF; cdr3_nt: TGTGCCAGCAGCTTAGCCGCGGGCAATGAGCAGTTCTTC